The present T cell receptor beta chain was sequenced within a study of T cell responses to AZD1222 COVID-19 vaccine. General study points: Only 5 to 7 AZD1222 recipients tested seropositive at baseline. The study found vaccine-associated CD4 TCRs spanning spike, dominant at 160-218 and 743-854.

The CDR3 is made up of 14 amino acids. Germline assignment: CDR1 GTSNPN and CDR2 SVGIG (reference sequence). Trimming took 3 bases from V and 6 from J, leaving 17 bases between them. Data came from immunoSEQ multiplex PCR; TCRdb stores just in-frame clones and leaves some out. The sample lists some 90,000 clones; 89% were seen once. Concerning this clone itself: Its matching antigen is unknown.

This sample comprised peripheral blood, obtained on day 0 of AZD1222 vaccination. The chain joins TRBV30 to TRBJ1-2, with D uncertain. The TCR sequence derives from an adult in good health. This chain's CDR3 is CAWSHPDTANGYTF. The DNA of the CDR3 is TGTGCCTGGAGCCACCCAGACACCGCCAATGGCTACACCTTC.